The clone carrying this T cell receptor beta chain ranks as medium-sized. The antigen is undetermined. The V and J ends lost 8 bases and 7 bases respectively, with 9 bases between them. Germline lookup yields CDR1 MNHEY and CDR2 SMNVEV (reference sequence). This CDR3 contains 10 residues. This record belongs to a study of T cell repertoires in aging, cancer and after chemotherapy. General observations from the study: Loss of evenness, beyond lost richness, contributed to age-related TCR diversity decline in cancer patients. Across the chemotherapy interval, each cancer cohort showed higher median generation probability, suggesting thymic rebound. Compared with age-matched healthy donors, untreated hematological or solid cancer patients showed higher blood TCR clonality.

The template was genomic DNA from peripheral blood, not RNA. A mixed TRB-A/B primer pool amplified rearranged TRB by multiplex touch-down PCR. TCRdb analysed the multiplex PCR reads with MiXCR anew, one entry per CDR3 protein. The sample holds 5,300 or so distinct CDR3 sequences, 25% to 35% seen once. Sequenced sample: blood. This chain links TRBV27 with TRBJ2-7; D unclear. The TCR comes from a human donor with a solid tumor. CDR3 DNA: TGTGCCAGCCCCTTGTTGGAGCAGTACTTC. This gives the protein CASPLLEQYF.